This TCR beta chain was sequenced in a study of OX40 agonist ivuxolimab in advanced cancers. Study summary: Intravenous ivuxolimab at 0.01 to 10 mg/kg was given to patients every 2 weeks. The dose-escalation cohort had hepatocellular carcinoma, melanoma, renal cell or head and neck cancer.

Concerning this clone itself: As yet, its antigen is unknown.

The CDR3 consists of 15 residues. CDR1 and CDR2 from the germline V gene are LNHDA and SQIVND (reference sequence). With V trimmed by 6 bases and J by 2 bases, 6 bases remained unmatched. Assay used: immunoSEQ multiplex PCR; TCRdb lists only in-frame clones, some missing. Of about 19,000 clones detected, around 70% appear once; the ten largest clones hold 33%. The study's findings and limits: Among T cells, CD8+ cells averaged more expanded clones than CD4+ cells.

The chain is built from TRBV19 and TRBJ2-1, with 8 bases that match TRBD1. The sequencing here drew on CD4+ or CD8+ T cells sorted from blood, taken in a trial of the OX40 agonist ivuxolimab. This TCR came from an adult with an advanced solid tumor such as melanoma, head and neck, liver or kidney cancer. The CDR3 loop is CASSTDRAAYNEQFF. Here the CDR3 DNA reads TGTGCCAGTAGCACGGACAGGGCGGCCTACAATGAGCAGTTCTTC.